These T cell receptor beta chains were read from a single sample in a study of T cells expressing NK-cell markers. Following a re-call of the 5' RACE reads, TCRdb has one entry per CDR3 protein and lacks DNA. This sample contains about 150,000 distinct CDR3 sequences. The sequenced material came from blood T cells: a sorted CD56 or NKG2C T cell subset, CD4+ or CD8+ T cells, or bulk PBMC T cells (not recorded which). These receptors came from a man between 18 and 69 years old in good health. Each CDR3 is given with its conserved first and last residue. Clone size is not always given. Where it is, it says once, few, many or a class for expanded clones.

V	size	length	J	CDR3
TRBV9	large	14	TRBJ2-5	CASSTSDSTETQYF
TRBV9	NA	15	TRBJ1-2	CASSVAGGTVVGYTF
TRBV14	NA	16	TRBJ1-2	CASSQGAGERMDGYTF
TRBV5-6	NA	16	TRBJ1-5	CASSLMFDYSNQPQHF
TRBV7-2	NA	16	TRBJ2-1	CASSLAHSPSYNEQFF
TRBV2	NA	14	TRBJ2-1	CASKTSGGAREQFF
TRBV14	NA	15	TRBJ2-5	CASSQREWGQETQYF
TRBV6-5	NA	12	TRBJ2-7	CASSDRGGEQYF
TRBV28	NA	14	TRBJ1-4	CASSSGQGLEKLFF
TRBV6-1	NA	14	TRBJ1-2	CASSEASDRGPLTF
TRBV9	NA	14	TRBJ2-7	CASSVGVGTYEQYF
TRBV27	NA	15	TRBJ2-5	CASSLSRGDTETQYF
TRBV7-8	NA	14	TRBJ2-2	CASSLEMNTGELFF
TRBV30	NA	12	TRBJ2-1	CAWSLLYNEQFF
TRBV28	NA	15	TRBJ2-3	CASSLYRQHTDTQYF
TRBV5-1	NA	14	TRBJ2-4	CASSLWTGVDIQYF
TRBV2	NA	12	TRBJ2-1	CARGGGTNEQFF
TRBV30	NA	15	TRBJ2-3	CAWSVRRTSTDTQYF
TRBV5-4	NA	12	TRBJ1-2	CASSLWGYGYTF
TRBV9	NA	14	TRBJ2-3	CASSPRGDTDTQYF
TRBV30	NA	15	TRBJ2-7	CAWSAGHSIFYEQYF